This TCR beta chain was found in a study of shared clonotypes between healthy human individuals. Overall study: The study enrolled a couple of women and a few men aged 18 to 49. The plates for each donor numbered three CD4 naive, three CD4 memory, two CD8 naive and one CD8 memory. General observations from the study: Investigators collected only blood, and repertoires in tissues likely differ. Across a handful of donors, naive CD4 shared roughly 5%, naive CD8 more than 3%, memory CD4 roughly 2.1%, memory CD8 0.4% to 0.5%.

This CDR3 is built from 15 residues. From germline, CDR1 is LNHDA and CDR2 SQIVND (reference sequence). The V segment lost 6 bases and the J segment 5 bases; nucleotides outside the gene matches: 12. Produced via immunoSEQ multiplex PCR; TCRdb's table is partial and in-frame only. This sample has some 900,000 clones, with more than 75% found just once. Notes on this clone: Its antigen is undetermined.

The chain has TRBV19 and TRBJ2-5; TRBD1 agrees at 7 bases. The source of this sequence is a man in his late teens or twenties in good health. Sequenced input: memory CD4+ T cells sorted from blood. Subset in this sample: CD45RA-negative fraction. The DNA of the CDR3 is TGTGCCAGTAGCCTTGACAGGGCTCGGCGGGAGACCCAGTACTTC. It specifies CASSLDRARRETQYF. Looking up the rest from reference TRBV19 and TRBJ2-5 gives the full variable domain: DGGITQSPKYLFRKEGQNVTLSCEQNLNHDAMYWYRQDPGQGLRLIYYSQIVNDFQKGDIAEGYSVSREKKESFPLTVTSAQKNPTAFYLCASSLDRARRETQYFGPGTRLLVL.